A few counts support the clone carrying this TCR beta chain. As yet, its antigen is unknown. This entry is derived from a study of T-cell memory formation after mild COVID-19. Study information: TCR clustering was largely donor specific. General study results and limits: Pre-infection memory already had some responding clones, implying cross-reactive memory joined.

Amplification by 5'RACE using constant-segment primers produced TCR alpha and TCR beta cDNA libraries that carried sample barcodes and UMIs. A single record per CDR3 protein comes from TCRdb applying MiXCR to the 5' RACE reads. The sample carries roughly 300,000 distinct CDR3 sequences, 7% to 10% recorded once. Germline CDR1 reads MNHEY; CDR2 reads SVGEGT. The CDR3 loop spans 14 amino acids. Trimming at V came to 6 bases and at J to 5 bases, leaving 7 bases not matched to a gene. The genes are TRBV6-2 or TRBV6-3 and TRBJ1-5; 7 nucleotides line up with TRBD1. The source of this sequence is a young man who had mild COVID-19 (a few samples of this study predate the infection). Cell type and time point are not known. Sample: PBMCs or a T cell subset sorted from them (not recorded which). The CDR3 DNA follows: TGTGCCAGCAGAAAACAGGGGCATGATCAGCCCCAGCATTTT. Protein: CASRKQGHDQPQHF.